Included here is one T cell receptor (beta chain) sequence, with context. As yet, its antigen is unknown. Only one heparinised blood draw was taken per donor, and its volume averaged around 100 mL. CD4+ naive, central memory, regulatory and stem cell-like memory subsets were isolated by sorting on CD45RO/CCR7/CD25/CD127/CD95/CD27. This sample was included in a study of beta chain features in type 1 diabetes. On the study more broadly: Across the samples, roughly 98,000,000 sorted cells were examined in total. Study-wide findings and caveats: In every one of the four CD4+ subsets, TCRB CDR3s were moderately but significantly shorter in Type 1 diabetes patients. Any PCR bias toward short templates would affect both groups alike.

V gave up 1 base and J gave up 0 bases, with 9 bases separating them. This CDR3 comprises 15 residues. The germline CDR1 and CDR2 sequences are LGHNA and YSLEER. The authors reverse transcribed all of the isolated RNA, so sequencing captured expressed TCRB transcripts. Produced via immunoSEQ multiplex PCR; TCRdb's table is partial and in-frame only. The sample contains more than 250,000 clones, roughly 20% of which appear only once. This sequence joins TRBV4-3 and TRBJ1-1; D not resolved. Input material: naive CD4+ T cells from blood. This receptor was taken from a woman aged 40 to 50 with type 1 diabetes. The CDR3 sequence: CASSQGLNMNTEAFF. CDR3 nucleotide sequence: TGCGCCAGCAGCCAAGGTTTGAACATGAACACTGAAGCTTTCTTT.